A selection of T cell receptor beta chains follows, all from one sample in a study of shared clonotypes between healthy human individuals. Produced via immunoSEQ multiplex PCR; TCRdb's table is partial and in-frame only. The sample contains more than 1.2 million clones, 98% of which appear only once. Material: naive CD4+ T cells sorted from blood. Every receptor here comes from a man aged 25-45 years in good health. CDR3s include the opening cysteine and the closing phenylalanine or tryptophan. Fields, in order: clone size, J gene, D gene, V gene, CDR3 protein, CDR3 DNA. The D gene is left open where the match is weak. The size entry is marked missing in some rows and otherwise reads once, few, many or a size class.

-	TRBJ1-2	TRBD1	TRBV7-9	CASSLTGTAYYGYTF	TGTGCCAGCAGCTTAACCGGGACAGCCTACTATGGCTACACCTTC
-	TRBJ1-5	-	TRBV5-6	CASSRDGNQPQHF	TGTGCCAGCAGCCGGGACGGAAATCAGCCCCAGCATTTT
-	TRBJ2-1	-	TRBV6-1	CASSANLGGEQFF	TGTGCCAGCAGTGCTAATCTCGGGGGTGAGCAGTTCTTC
-	TRBJ2-1	TRBD2	TRBV5-4	CASSLELAVRNEQFF	TGTGCCAGCAGCTTGGAACTAGCGGTCAGGAATGAGCAGTTCTTC
-	TRBJ1-1	-	TRBV27	CASSLSIGGRYTEAFF	TGTGCCAGCAGTTTATCTATCGGCGGACGGTACACTGAAGCTTTCTTT
-	TRBJ2-7	TRBD1	TRBV27	CASSGQGNEQYF	TGTGCCAGCAGTGGACAGGGGAACGAGCAGTACTTC
once	TRBJ2-4	-	TRBV6-1	CASQRKGAKNIQYF	TGTGCCAGTCAGAGAAAGGGGGCCAAAAACATTCAGTACTTC
-	TRBJ1-4	-	TRBV18	CASSPLPAGGEKLFF	TGTGCCAGCTCACCATTGCCCGCTGGGGGTGAAAAACTGTTTTTT
-	TRBJ1-1	TRBD1	TRBV28	CASSPGQITEAFF	TGTGCCAGCAGCCCGGGACAGATCACTGAAGCTTTCTTT
-	TRBJ2-1	-	TRBV7-3	CASGRGPPSYNEQFF	TGTGCCAGCGGGCGGGGTCCCCCCTCCTACAATGAGCAGTTCTTC
-	TRBJ2-7	-	TRBV7-2	CASSLVWGSAEQYF	TGTGCCAGCAGCTTAGTTTGGGGATCAGCCGAGCAGTACTTC
-	TRBJ1-1	-	TRBV27	CASSIKTNTEAFF	TGTGCCAGCAGTATTAAGACGAACACTGAAGCTTTCTTT
-	TRBJ2-7	-	TRBV19	CASSPGRSFSWYEQYF	TGTGCCAGTAGTCCGGGACGATCATTCTCTTGGTACGAGCAGTACTTC
-	TRBJ2-1	-	TRBV9	CASSRDRASAGAVEQFF	TGTGCCAGCAGCAGAGACCGCGCTAGCGCCGGGGCGGTTGAGCAGTTCTTC
-	TRBJ2-3	TRBD2	TRBV7-9	CASSLVAGADTQYF	TGTGCCAGCAGCTTAGTAGCGGGCGCAGATACGCAGTATTTT
-	TRBJ2-7	TRBD2	TRBV15	CATSRTSAANEQYF	TGTGCCACCAGCAGGACTAGCGCGGCTAACGAGCAGTACTTC
once	TRBJ1-1	TRBD1	TRBV18	CASSPRGGSRSTEAFF	TGTGCCAGCTCACCCCGAGGGGGCTCCCGATCCACTGAAGCTTTCTTT
-	TRBJ1-2	TRBD1	TRBV19	CASSIRGTAYGYTF	TGTGCCAGTAGTATCCGGGGGACAGCCTATGGCTACACCTTC
once	TRBJ2-7	-	TRBV10-2	CASGLFGQGLTYEQYF	TGCGCCAGCGGACTCTTCGGGCAGGGGCTTACCTACGAGCAGTACTTC
-	TRBJ1-1	-	TRBV5-1	CASSLGQRHTEAFF	TGCGCCAGCAGCTTGGGACAGCGACACACTGAAGCTTTCTTT
-	TRBJ2-2	TRBD1	TRBV19	CASSETGAPGTGELFF	TGTGCCAGTAGTGAAACAGGGGCCCCGGGCACCGGGGAGCTGTTTTTT
-	TRBJ1-5	-	TRBV19	CASSINSVSQPQHF	TGTGCCAGTAGTATCAACAGTGTAAGCCAGCCCCAGCATTTT
-	TRBJ1-3	-	TRBV29-1	CSVEVGGSGGTIYF	TGCAGCGTTGAAGTGGGCGGGAGTGGAGGCACCATATATTTT
-	TRBJ2-5	TRBD1	TRBV18	CASSPGGQGQETQYF	TGTGCCAGCTCACCAGGGGGACAGGGCCAAGAGACCCAGTACTTC